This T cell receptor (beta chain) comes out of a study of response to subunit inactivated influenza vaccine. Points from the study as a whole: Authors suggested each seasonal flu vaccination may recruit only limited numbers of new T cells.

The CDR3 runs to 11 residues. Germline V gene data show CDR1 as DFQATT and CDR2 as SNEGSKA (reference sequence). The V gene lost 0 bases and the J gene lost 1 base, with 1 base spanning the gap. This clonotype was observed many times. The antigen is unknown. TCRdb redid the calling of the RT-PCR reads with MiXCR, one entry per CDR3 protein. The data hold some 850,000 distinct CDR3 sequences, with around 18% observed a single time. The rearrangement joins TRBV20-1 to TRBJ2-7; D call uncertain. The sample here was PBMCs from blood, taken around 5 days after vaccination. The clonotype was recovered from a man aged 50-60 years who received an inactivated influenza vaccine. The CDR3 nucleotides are TGCAGTGCTAGAGAGTCCTACGAGCAGTACTTC. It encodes CSARESYEQYF.